The text below deals with one T cell receptor beta chain. Survey-level immunoSEQ sequencing profiled the TCR beta repertoire. Profiling relied on immunoSEQ multiplex PCR, and the TCRdb table lists in-frame clones only, not all of them. The sample shows about 68,000 clones, over 85% of them seen only once. Germline lookup yields CDR1 MNHEY and CDR2 SMNVEV (reference sequence). CDR3 length equals 14 residues. The germline V and J ends were trimmed by 2 bases and 0 bases, with 7 bases remaining between them. Sequences were obtained from PBMCs. This sequence originates from a man aged 40-55 years with rheumatoid arthritis. This sequence joins TRBV27 and TRBJ1-1; D may be TRBD1 (5 bases). CDR3 sequence: CASSLRDVNTEAFF. DNA for the CDR3: TGTGCCAGCAGTTTAAGGGACGTGAACACTGAAGCTTTCTTT.